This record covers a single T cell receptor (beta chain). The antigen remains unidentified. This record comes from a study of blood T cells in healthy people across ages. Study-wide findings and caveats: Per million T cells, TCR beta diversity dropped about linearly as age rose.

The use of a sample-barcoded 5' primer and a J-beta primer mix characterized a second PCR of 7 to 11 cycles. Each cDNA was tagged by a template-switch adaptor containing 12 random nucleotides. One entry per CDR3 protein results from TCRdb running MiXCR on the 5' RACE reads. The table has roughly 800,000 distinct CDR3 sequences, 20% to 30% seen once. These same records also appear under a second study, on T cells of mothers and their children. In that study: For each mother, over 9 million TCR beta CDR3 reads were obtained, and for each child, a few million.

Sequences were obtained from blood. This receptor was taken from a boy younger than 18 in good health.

This CDR3 is CASSLVLGFGGTSLHNEQFF. CDR3 in DNA: TGTGCCAGCAGTTTAGTATTGGGGTTTGGGGGGACCTCCCTTCACAATGAGCAGTTCTTC. V gene TRBV28 combines with J gene TRBJ2-1; a weak D match, TRBD2 (6 bases). CDR1 is MDHEN and CDR2 is SYDVKM in the germline V gene. V was pared by 2 bases and J by 5 bases, with 28 bases between. The CDR3 sequence is 20 residues long.